The next 26 T cell receptor beta chains were all read from a single sample in a study of beta chain features in type 1 diabetes. Study observations and caveats: Among all four CD4+ subsets, Type 1 diabetes patients had TCRB CDR3s that were moderately but significantly shorter.

Every bit of the isolated RNA underwent reverse transcription, so sequencing read expressed TCRB transcripts. Some clones are missing from TCRdb's copy, which holds only in-frame ones; the method was immunoSEQ multiplex PCR. The sample contains about 340,000 clones, roughly 13% of which appear only once. Their recognized antigens are unknown. The sample was naive CD4+ T cells from blood. The receptors were sampled from a young woman with type 1 diabetes.

This clone was detected a few times. The chain couples TRBV27 to TRBJ2-1; TRBD1 is a possible D gene (5 bases). This CDR3 contains 15 residues. The V gene's germline CDR1 is MNHEY and CDR2 SMNVEV (reference sequence). Between the trimmed V and J ends, which lost 5 bases and 0 bases, there was a span of 11 bases. CDR3 sequence (DNA): TGTGCCAGCAGTATACACAGGAGCTCCTACAATGAGCAGTTCTTC. As protein: CASSIHRSSYNEQFF.

J is TRBJ1-2 and V is TRBV6-5; the match to TRBD1 covers 9 bases. This CDR3 contains 13 residues. With 11 bases clipped from V and 4 bases from J, the junction kept 8 bases outside the gene matches. Germline assignment: CDR1 MNHEY and CDR2 SVGAGI. The CDR3 region has the DNA TGTGCCTCACGGGACAGGGAACGCTATGGCTACACCTTC. Protein sequence: CASRDRERYGYTF.

A few counts support this clone. The V call is TRBV18, the J call TRBJ2-2; TRBD1 aligns across 8 bases. This CDR3 has 14 residues. Germline trimming cut 6 bases from V and 1 base from J; bases unmatched to any gene: 1. Germline CDR1 is KGHSH and CDR2 is LQKENI. CDR3 DNA sequence: TGTGCCAGCTCTGGGACAGGGAACACCGGGGAGCTGTTTTTT. The encoded protein is CASSGTGNTGELFF.

This clone was seen more than once but under ten times. This rearrangement joins TRBV28 to TRBJ2-7, with 7 bases that match TRBD1. There are 12 residues in the CDR3. Looked up from germline, CDR1 is MDHEN and CDR2 is SYDVKM. After removal of 7 bases from V and 6 bases from J, the junction contained 6 bases not matched to a gene. CDR3 DNA sequence: TGTGCCAGCACCTCGACAGGGCTCGAGCAGTACTTC. Residues: CASTSTGLEQYF.

This clone was seen more than once but under ten times. The CDR3 reads CASTQTSFQETQYF. The CDR3 DNA reads as TGTGCCAGCACCCAGACTAGCTTCCAAGAGACCCAGTACTTC. The rearrangement joins TRBV11-2 to TRBJ2-5; 7 bases align to TRBD2. Germline values: CDR1 SGHAT, CDR2 FQNNGV. This CDR3 has 14 residues. V was clipped by 7 bases and J by 1 base; unmatched bases: 6.

Only a few counts were recorded for this clone. V usage is TRBV7-9 and J usage is TRBJ2-1; TRBD2 agrees at 9 bases. Losses at the gene ends were 1 base for V and 12 bases for J; bases not matched to a gene: 13. This CDR3 comprises 16 residues. Germline V lookup: CDR1 SEHNR, CDR2 FQNEAQ (reference sequence). DNA of the CDR3: TGTGCCAGCAGCTTAGAGGCTAGCGGGACCAGGGATGTGCAGTTCTTC. This gives the protein CASSLEASGTRDVQFF.

This clone was found a few times. The V gene is TRBV28, the J gene TRBJ1-2, with no clear D. Trimming took 5 bases from V and 3 from J, leaving 13 bases between them. This CDR3 region has 14 residues. The germline V gene encodes CDR1 MDHEN and CDR2 SYDVKM. The CDR3 bases are TGTGCCAGCAGTACCATCACGACACACTATGGCTACACCTTC. Protein sequence: CASSTITTHYGYTF.

The chain couples TRBV25-1 to TRBJ2-7, with TRBD2 matching over 11 bases. CDR3 size: 16 residues. Germline V CDR1 and CDR2: MGHDK, SYGVNS. Unmatched junction bases numbered 11, after V lost 5 bases and J lost 5 bases. The CDR3 reads CASSPKGTSGSNEQYF. CDR3 in DNA: TGTGCCAGCAGTCCGAAGGGAACTAGCGGGAGCAACGAGCAGTACTTC.

This clone was counted only a few times. The chain joins TRBV29-1 to TRBJ2-5; the match to TRBD2 covers 9 bases. Germline V gives CDR1 SQVTM, CDR2 ANQGSEA. V lost 7 bases and J lost 5; bases outside the gene matches: 2. This CDR3 is built from 11 residues. The CDR3 nucleotides are TGCAGCGCCGCGGGGGGGGAGACCCAGTACTTC. Residues: CSAAGGETQYF.

The chain is built from TRBV10-3 and TRBJ2-7, with D maybe TRBD1 (6 bases). Germline CDR1 reads ENHRY; CDR2 reads SYGVKD. The CDR3 has 12 amino acids. Trimming removed 4 bases from V and 6 bases from J, with 10 bases in between. CDR3 loop: CAISGGPSEQYF. Here the CDR3 DNA reads TGTGCCATCAGTGGGGGGCCATCCGAGCAGTACTTC.

This clone has a handful of counts. The genes are TRBV5-1 and TRBJ2-1; perhaps TRBD1 as D (5 bases). Trimming cost V 0 bases and J 6 bases, with 10 bases left between them. The CDR3 totals 14 residues. Per germline, CDR1 SGHRS and CDR2 YFSETQ. CDR3 in amino acids: CASSLVQGGNEQFF. For the CDR3, the DNA is TGCGCCAGCAGCTTGGTGCAGGGTGGCAATGAGCAGTTCTTC.

This clone was observed a few times. V usage is TRBV5-6 and J usage is TRBJ1-5; perhaps TRBD1 as D (5 bases). There are 16 residues in the CDR3. Germline lookup yields CDR1 SGHDT and CDR2 YYEEEE. V lost 4 bases, J lost 0 bases, and 14 bases lay in between. CDR3 in DNA: TGTGCCAGCAGCCTGCGGGGGGTAAATAGCAATCAGCCCCAGCATTTT. Translating gives CASSLRGVNSNQPQHF. The full variable domain, with the rest looked up from reference TRBV5-6 and TRBJ1-5, is DAGVTQSPTHLIKTRGQQVTLRCSPKSGHDTVSWYQQALGQGPQFIFQYYEEEERQRGNFPDRFSGHQFPNYSSELNVNALLLGDSALYLCASSLRGVNSNQPQHFGDGTRLSIL.

This rearrangement joins TRBV11-2 to TRBJ2-5; 7 bases line up with TRBD2. TRBJ2-7 explains the end of the DNA better; the J call may be wrong. CDR1 is SGHAT and CDR2 is FQNNGV in the germline V gene. This CDR3 has 14 amino acids. CDR3 protein: CASSLEGGPYEQYF. The DNA for the CDR3 is TGTGCCAGCAGCTTAGAGGGAGGGCCCTACGAGCAGTACTTC.

This clone was seen a handful of times. CDR3 bases: TGCGCCAGCGGACTGAACAATGAGCAGTTCTTC. It is translated as CASGLNNEQFF. The chain is built from TRBV5-1 and TRBJ2-1; a weak D match, TRBD2 (5 bases). Per germline, CDR1 SGHRS and CDR2 YFSETQ. CDR3 length: 11 amino acids. V was trimmed by 7 bases and J by 5 bases, leaving 7 bases between them.

This clone has just one count. This chain links TRBV18 with TRBJ2-2; 8 bases line up with TRBD1. The length of the CDR3 is 18 residues. Germline V gene lookup returns CDR1 KGHSH and CDR2 LQKENI. The V and J ends lost 4 bases and 8 bases, in that order; junction bases with no gene match: 18. The CDR3 region is CASSHFPSRGPTGGELFF. CDR3 in DNA: TGTGCCAGCTCACATTTCCCGAGCAGGGGGCCAACCGGAGGGGAGCTGTTTTTT.

This clone was counted a few times. This chain connects TRBV6-5 to TRBJ2-2; D unresolved. The CDR3 sequence is 14 residues long. The V gene lost 1 base and the J gene lost 5 bases, with 8 bases spanning the gap. The germline gives CDR1 MNHEY, CDR2 SVGAGI. The CDR3: CASSYYDGTGELFF. The CDR3 bases are TGTGCCAGCAGTTACTACGACGGGACCGGGGAGCTGTTTTTT.

This clone has a handful of counts. The J gene is TRBJ2-3, the V gene TRBV9; 7 bases match TRBD1. V was pared by 0 bases and J by 0 bases, with 1 base of the junction left unmatched. CDR3 length: 15 amino acids. Germline V lookup: CDR1 SGDLS, CDR2 YYNGEE. For the CDR3, the DNA is TGTGCCAGCAGCGTAGCCAGGGGGAGCACAGATACGCAGTATTTT. This gives the protein CASSVARGSTDTQYF.

This clone turned up a few times. The V call is TRBV5-1, the J call TRBJ2-7; the match to TRBD2 covers 10 bases. V was pared by 1 base and J by 5 bases, with 9 bases of the junction left unmatched. Germline-derived CDR1 and CDR2 are SGHRS and YFSETQ. The CDR3 sequence is 16 residues long. The CDR3 spells CASSLSWSGRANEQYF. CDR3 nucleotides: TGCGCCAGCAGCTTGTCGTGGAGCGGGAGGGCGAACGAGCAGTACTTC.

J is TRBJ1-2 and V is TRBV7-2, with 10 bases lining up with TRBD1. This CDR3 has 15 residues. V was pared by 5 bases and J by 9 bases, with 12 bases of the junction left unmatched. Germline CDR1 and CDR2: SGHTA and FQGNSA. CDR3 protein: CASSLLGQGGRSYTF. Written as DNA, the CDR3 is TGTGCCAGCAGCCTTCTCGGACAGGGGGGGAGAAGCTACACCTTC.

As to this clone: Other DNA sequences in this sample translate to the same CDR3. This sequence joins TRBV7-2 and TRBJ2-7; 10 nucleotides match TRBD1. J gave up 2 bases and V 5 bases, and 3 bases lay outside the gene matches. Germline V gene data show CDR1 as SGHTA and CDR2 as FQGNSA. The CDR3 length is 14 residues. The DNA for the CDR3 is TGTGCCAGCAGCCTGGGGACAGGGGCCTACGAGCAGTACTTC. This codes for CASSLGTGAYEQYF.

This clone was observed a few times. V usage is TRBV6-6 and J usage is TRBJ2-1, with 7 bases matching TRBD2. The V gene end was trimmed by 5 bases and the J gene end by 9 bases; junction bases not matched to a gene: 4. The CDR3 has 12 amino acids. Germline V gene lookup returns CDR1 MNHNY and CDR2 SVGAGI (reference sequence). CDR3 in DNA: TGTGCCAGCAGTCAGACTAGCATTGAGCAGTTCTTC. Protein: CASSQTSIEQFF.

The chain combines TRBV10-3 with TRBJ1-2, with TRBD1 identical over 9 bases. CDR1 and CDR2 from the germline V gene are ENHRY and SYGVKD. J gave up 7 bases and V 6 bases, and 15 bases lay outside the gene matches. The length of the CDR3 is 16 residues. The CDR3 region is CAIREGQGENSRGYTF. The CDR3 DNA reads as TGTGCCATCAGAGAGGGACAGGGAGAGAACAGCCGTGGCTACACCTTC.

This chain links TRBV7-2 with TRBJ1-2; a weak D match, TRBD1 (6 bases). There are 16 residues in the CDR3. V lost 1 base and J lost 6, with 18 bases in between. Germline CDR1 is SGHTA and CDR2 is FQGNSA. CDR3 sequence (DNA): TGTGCCAGCAGCTTAGTACACTCGGGGGGCGGGGATGGCTACACCTTC. Encoded protein: CASSLVHSGGGDGYTF.

This CDR3 reads CAWNSGGSYEQYV. DNA for the CDR3: TGTGCCTGGAACTCGGGAGGCTCCTACGAGCAGTACGTC. The rearrangement joins TRBV30 to TRBJ2-7, with 7 bases lining up with TRBD2. With 4 bases clipped from V and 0 bases from J, the junction kept 3 bases outside the gene matches. Germline CDR1 reads GTSNPN; CDR2 reads SVGIG (reference sequence). The CDR3 is made up of 13 amino acids.

The rearrangement joins TRBV29-1 to TRBJ2-4; no reliable D call. The length of the CDR3 is 15 residues. The germline CDR1 and CDR2 sequences are SQVTM and ANQGSEA. The V gene lost 0 bases and the J gene lost 0 bases, with 9 bases spanning the gap. The CDR3 DNA is TGCAGCGTTGAAGATTTCGGGTCAGCCAAAAACATTCAGTACTTC. This sequence encodes CSVEDFGSAKNIQYF.

The rearrangement links TRBV19 to TRBJ1-2; 9 bases fit TRBD1. This CDR3 comprises 15 residues. With 5 bases clipped from V and 2 bases from J, the junction kept 6 bases outside the gene matches. Germline values: CDR1 LNHDA, CDR2 SQIVND (reference sequence). The CDR3 loop reads CASSGPGQGNYGYTF. The CDR3 DNA sequence: TGTGCCAGTAGTGGGCCGGGACAGGGAAACTATGGCTACACCTTC.